Listed below are T cell receptor beta chains from one sample, sequenced in a study of cytomegalovirus exposure and HLA in healthy donors. Data came from immunoSEQ multiplex PCR; TCRdb stores just in-frame clones and leaves some out. This sample has about 150,000 clones, with about 79% found just once. The material sequenced was PBMCs. The origin of the receptors is a male donor in good health and CMV-seronegative. The conserved cysteine and the conserved F or W are not part of the CDR3 here.

j_call v_call cdr3_aa
TRBJ2-5 TRBV5-6 ASSLVGGLLGTQY
TRBJ2-3 TRBV7-3 ASSLGSGSTDTQY
TRBJ2-3 TRBV21-1 ASSKNRDRKADTQY
TRBJ2-2 TRBV18 ASSPDQGLDTGELF
TRBJ1-6 TRBV12-5 ASGSRLGSSSPLH
TRBJ1-1 TRBV11-3 ASSLVFGTPTGPF
TRBJ1-2 TRBV25-1 ASSEPQGDNYGYT
TRBJ1-1 TRBV6-5 ASSYSSRSYTEAF
TRBJ1-6 TRBV4-1 ASSQDSPTGSWSPLH
TRBJ2-1 TRBV9 ASSVSGGVTYNEQF
TRBJ1-5 TRBV30 AWSGGTGRNQPQH
TRBJ2-1 TRBV11-2 ASSLDLPPNEQF
TRBJ1-2 TRBV25-1 ASSEYTGQGHGYT
TRBJ1-1 TRBV18 ASSPGRVDSMAF
TRBJ2-1 TRBV7-9 ASSPGASGHNEQF
TRBJ2-4 TRBV6-5 ASSYSSGTVKNIQY
TRBJ2-3 TRBV7-2 ASSLKPRDTQY
TRBJ1-2 TRBV7-9 SSSLATGQGAGGYT
TRBJ1-1 TRBV6-5 ASKQGNTEAF
TRBJ1-2 TRBV1 TSSLLGTSDYGYT
TRBJ1-2 TRBV5-6 ASSLTGEYT
TRBJ1-1 TRBV11-3 ASSSGTGGTEAF
TRBJ1-1 TRBV9 ASSVAGQENTEAF
TRBJ2-7 TRBV5-1 ASSYTGQGAYEQY
TRBJ1-4 TRBV27 ASSLWGTNEKLF
TRBJ2-7 TRBV5-6 ASSRLGPQRDEQY
TRBJ2-1 TRBV4-1 ASSRGQGIAEQF
TRBJ1-2 TRBV5-4 ASSLPLGQGTYGYT
TRBJ2-1 TRBV4-3 ASSQDQGPYNEQF
TRBJ2-3 TRBV5-4 ASSLGGGVTGSDTQY
TRBJ2-7 TRBV5-5 ASSLRGGGGAYEQY
TRBJ1-5 TRBV4-2 ASSQDRGASGNQPQH
TRBJ1-1 TRBV4-1 ASSLGLSMNTEAF
TRBJ1-5 TRBV15 ATSTTQTGYNQPQH
TRBJ2-3 TRBV7-6 ASSPLAHTDTQY
TRBJ1-3 TRBV29-1 SVDGRDSGNTIY
TRBJ2-3 TRBV30 AWSVRSRGADTQY
TRBJ2-1 TRBV2 ASGSPRDSVSNEQF
TRBJ2-7 TRBV7-9 SSSYSRRTGGYEQY
TRBJ1-1 TRBV30 AWSGGQGYTEAF
TRBJ2-7 TRBV5-1 ASSWTGLAAQEQY
TRBJ1-2 TRBV19 ASSPDRGRGYGYT